This T cell receptor (beta chain) was found in a study of lymphopenia after photon versus proton radiotherapy. The study's findings and limits: After the lymphocyte nadir, photon-treated repertoires showed oligoclonal expansion, especially of CD8+ Temra cells. Proton therapy kept repertoires fairly stable, unlike photons, which gained effector/memory cells. Larger post-nadir TCR diversity loss correlated inversely with survival in deceased patients. Only patients who died were analyzed for survival; proton advantage is unproven.

Trimming stripped 0 bases from V and 5 bases from J, with 8 bases between. Germline CDR1 reads SGHRS; CDR2 reads YFSETQ. This CDR3 is 13 amino acids long. Of note for this clone: As yet, its antigen is unknown.

Repertoires were generated with immunoSEQ multiplex PCR, while TCRdb's copy carries only in-frame clones and drops some. The repertoire consists of about 8,300 clones, with just over 85% occurring once and the leading ten covering about a fifth. The material sequenced was peripheral blood, taken from a patient treated with photon-based radiotherapy. The TCR sequence derives from a man aged 80 or over with cholangiocarcinoma. V usage is TRBV5-1 and J usage is TRBJ2-5; TRBD1 is a possible D gene (6 bases). DNA of the CDR3: TGCGCCAGCAGCTTGGGTCAGGGGGAGACCCAGTACTTC. Protein sequence: CASSLGQGETQYF. Together with reference TRBV5-1 and TRBJ2-5, the CDR3 gives the full variable domain: KAGVTQTPRYLIKTRGQQVTLSCSPISGHRSVSWYQQTPGQGLQFLFEYFSETQRNKGNFPGRFSGRQFSNSRSEMNVSTLELGDSALYLCASSLGQGETQYFGPGTRLLVL.